These 10 T cell receptor beta chains originate from one sample sequenced in a study of blood T cell repertoires in COVID-19. Produced via immunoSEQ multiplex PCR; TCRdb's table is partial and in-frame only. The repertoire holds 200,000 or so clones, about 85% seen once, with 2% to 2.5% in the top ten. Specimen: peripheral blood. The source of these receptors is a man between 65 and 79 years old with active or convalescent COVID-19.

The rearrangement links TRBV10-2 to TRBJ2-3; 7 positions match TRBD2. Germline lookup yields CDR1 WSHSY and CDR2 SAAADI. After removal of 5 bases from V and 0 bases from J, the junction contained 8 bases not matched to a gene. This CDR3 has 16 residues. Here the CDR3 reads CASSFGGGPSTDTQYF. In DNA, the CDR3 is TGCGCCAGCAGTTTTGGCGGGGGACCTAGCACAGATACGCAGTATTTT.

This chain connects TRBV3-1 (or the pseudogene TRBV3-2) to TRBJ1-1; D may be TRBD1 (5 bases). The germline CDR1 and CDR2 sequences are LGHDT and YNNKEL (reference sequence). The V end was cut by 4 bases, the J end by 6 bases, with 9 bases between. The CDR3 has 12 amino acids. For the CDR3, the DNA is TGTGCCAGCAGCCCCCCGGGGGCTGAAGCTTTCTTT. Amino acids: CASSPPGAEAFF.

This clone appeared a single time. V gene TRBV6-5 combines with J gene TRBJ1-1; 7 bases are a match to TRBD1. This CDR3 comprises 15 residues. After removal of 6 bases from V and 4 bases from J, the junction contained 11 bases not matched to a gene. The germline V gene has CDR1 MNHEY and CDR2 SVGAGI. The CDR3 sequence: CASRTGPQGGTEAFF. CDR3 DNA sequence: TGTGCCAGCAGAACAGGGCCTCAGGGGGGCACTGAAGCTTTCTTT.

This chain connects TRBV16 to TRBJ2-3; 8 bases align to TRBD2. Germline trimming cut 2 bases from V and 0 bases from J; bases unmatched to any gene: 7. The germline V gene encodes CDR1 KGHSY and CDR2 FQNENV. This CDR3 contains 17 residues. This chain's CDR3 is CASSQIAGKLSTDTQYF. CDR3 sequence (DNA): TGTGCCAGCAGCCAAATAGCGGGAAAACTTAGCACAGATACGCAGTATTTT.

This clone showed up just once. The chain couples TRBV19 to TRBJ1-2, with 8 bases that match TRBD1. The CDR3 loop spans 14 amino acids. The germline V gene has CDR1 LNHDA and CDR2 SQIVND (reference sequence). V trimming: 3 bases; J trimming: 8 bases; junction bases outside the gene matches: 8. The CDR3 DNA reads TGTGCCAGTAGTATTCTGGGACAGGTTGGAGGCTACACCTTC. The encoded protein is CASSILGQVGGYTF.

This clone was seen a single time. The chain uses TRBV5-4 and TRBJ2-2, with 9 bases fitting TRBD1. The CDR3 runs to 15 residues. Per the germline V gene, CDR1 is SGHNT and CDR2 is YYREEE (reference sequence). The V gene end was trimmed by 3 bases and the J gene end by 1 base; junction bases not matched to a gene: 1. CDR3 amino acids: CASSSGQGNTGELFF. The DNA of the CDR3 is TGTGCCAGCAGCTCGGGACAGGGGAACACCGGGGAGCTGTTTTTT.

This clone was counted between two and nine times. The gene calls are TRBV5-8 and TRBJ2-2; TRBD1 matches at 11 bases. V shed 1 base, J shed 7 bases, and the junction held 18 bases outside the gene matches. The CDR3 is made up of 20 amino acids. The germline gives CDR1 SGHTS, CDR2 YDEGEE. CDR3 nucleotides: TGTGCCAGCAGCTTGCGGGACAGGGGGTTCTCTGGTCCCTACGGCGGGGAGCTGTTTTTT. Its translation is CASSLRDRGFSGPYGGELFF.

The chain has TRBV10-3 and TRBJ2-2; TRBD2 agrees at 15 bases. Germline CDR1 ENHRY, CDR2 SYGVKD. With 10 bases clipped from V and 5 bases from J, the junction kept 14 bases outside the gene matches. The CDR3 is 18 amino acids. CDR3 in amino acids: CASEAKNGLAGGTGELFF. CDR3 in DNA: TGTGCCAGTGAAGCAAAAAACGGACTAGCGGGGGGGACCGGGGAGCTGTTTTTT.

V gene TRBV19 combines with J gene TRBJ2-2, with D perhaps TRBD1 (6 bases). This CDR3 is built from 14 residues. Germline lookup yields CDR1 LNHDA and CDR2 SQIVND (reference sequence). Trimming removed 6 bases from V and 1 base from J, with 9 bases in between. CDR3 coding DNA: TGTGCCAGTAGGACGGGACAGAACACCGGGGAGCTGTTTTTT. Amino acid sequence: CASRTGQNTGELFF.

This clone was seen just once. The chain uses TRBV21-1 and TRBJ2-5; TRBD1 is the table's D call, not checked against the DNA. TRBV21-1 is labeled a pseudogene. The CDR3 contains 16 residues. This chain's CDR3 is CASSTVPGQAQETQYF. The CDR3 DNA reads as TGTGCCAGCAGCACCGTCCCGGGACAGGCGCAAGAGACCCAGTACTTC.